This paragraph reports one T cell receptor beta chain. Its specificity is not known. This specimen belongs to a study of post-analysis software for immune sequencing data. Study-wide findings and caveats: Patients used five TRBV segments, including TRBV5-6, TRBV5-1 and TRBV20-1, more often than controls. When the samples were clustered directly with F measure, those that had been prepared in the same batch showed strong co-clustering.

Germline V lookup: CDR1 SGHRS, CDR2 YFSETQ. This CDR3 region has 15 residues. Trimming cost V 0 bases and J 7 bases; bases outside gene matches: 6. The TCR beta cDNA libraries contained unique molecular identifiers. TCRdb ran MiXCR on the PCR reads and lists one entry per CDR3 protein. The sample includes 700,000 to 900,000 distinct CDR3 sequences, around 45% of them seen just once. This sequence was found in a girl under 18 with multiple sclerosis. Sequencing was performed on blood. The rearrangement uses TRBV5-1 and TRBJ2-1, with 8 bases matching TRBD2. CDR3 DNA: TGCGCCAGCAGCTTGGAAGCGGGGGCGGAGAATGAGCAGTTCTTC. Its translation: CASSLEAGAENEQFF. Supplemented by reference TRBV5-1 and TRBJ2-1, the full variable domain reads KAGVTQTPRYLIKTRGQQVTLSCSPISGHRSVSWYQQTPGQGLQFLFEYFSETQRNKGNFPGRFSGRQFSNSRSEMNVSTLELGDSALYLCASSLEAGAENEQFFGPGTRLTVL.